This TCR beta chain was profiled in a study of blood T cell repertoires in COVID-19. Patients of the Seattle cohort, enrolled during active infection, were followed longitudinally. V dropped 4 bases and J dropped 7 bases, with 11 bases sitting between them. Germline V CDR1 and CDR2: SGHDT, YYEEEE. The CDR3 runs to 13 residues. Clones were read by immunoSEQ multiplex PCR, and TCRdb kept only the in-frame ones, dropping some. The sample lists 49,000 or so clones, 70% to 90% occurring once. This TCR was recovered from a woman of 80 years or more with COVID-19, enrolled during active disease. Sequencing was performed on peripheral blood. This chain links TRBV5-6 with TRBJ1-4; no firm D call. The CDR3 spells CASSRWAGEKLFF. Here the CDR3 DNA reads TGTGCCAGCAGCCGTTGGGCAGGTGAAAAACTGTTTTTT.